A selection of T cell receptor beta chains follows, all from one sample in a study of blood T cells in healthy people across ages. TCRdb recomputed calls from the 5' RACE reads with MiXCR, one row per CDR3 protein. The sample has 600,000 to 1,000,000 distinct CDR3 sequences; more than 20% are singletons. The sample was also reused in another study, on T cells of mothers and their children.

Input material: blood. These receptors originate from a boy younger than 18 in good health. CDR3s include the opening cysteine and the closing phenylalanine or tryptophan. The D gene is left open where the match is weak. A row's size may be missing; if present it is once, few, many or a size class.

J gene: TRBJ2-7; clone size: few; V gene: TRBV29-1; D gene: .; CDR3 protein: CSVQVSSYEQYF; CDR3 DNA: TGCAGCGTACAGGTTAGCTCCTACGAGCAGTACTTC
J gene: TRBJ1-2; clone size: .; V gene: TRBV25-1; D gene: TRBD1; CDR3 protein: CASSADRGYGYTF; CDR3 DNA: TGTGCCAGCAGTGCTGACAGGGGTTATGGCTACACCTTC
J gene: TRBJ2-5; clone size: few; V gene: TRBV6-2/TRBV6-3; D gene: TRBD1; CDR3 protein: CASSYSQTGGLETQYF; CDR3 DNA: TGTGCCAGCAGTTACTCCCAGACAGGGGGCTTGGAGACCCAGTACTTC
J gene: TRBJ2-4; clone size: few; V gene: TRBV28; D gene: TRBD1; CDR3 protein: CASSRPGTVNKNIQYF; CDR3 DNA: TGTGCCAGCAGTCGCCCCGGGACAGTAAACAAAAACATTCAGTACTTC
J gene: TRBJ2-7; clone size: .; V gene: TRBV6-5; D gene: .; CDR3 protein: CASSYRGHEQYF; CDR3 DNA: TGTGCCAGCAGTTACAGGGGACACGAGCAGTACTTC
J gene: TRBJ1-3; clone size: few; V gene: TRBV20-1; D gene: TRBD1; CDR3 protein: CSAPTGASGNTIYF; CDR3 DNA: TGCAGTGCACCAACAGGGGCCTCTGGAAACACCATATATTTT
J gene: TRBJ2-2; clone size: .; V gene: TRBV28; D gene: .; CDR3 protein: CASSFLSKRTGELFF; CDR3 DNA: TGTGCCAGCAGTTTCTTGAGTAAACGAACCGGGGAGCTGTTTTTT
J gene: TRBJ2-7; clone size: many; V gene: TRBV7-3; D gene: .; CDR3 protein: CASSPTGADEQYF; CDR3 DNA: TGTGCCAGCAGCCCCACGGGGGCTGACGAGCAGTACTTC
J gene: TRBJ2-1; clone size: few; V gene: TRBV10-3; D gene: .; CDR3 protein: CAIARDGEQFF; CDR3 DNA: TGTGCCATCGCCAGGGACGGGGAGCAGTTCTTC
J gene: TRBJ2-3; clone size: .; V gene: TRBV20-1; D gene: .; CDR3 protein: CSASNPSSGTDTQYF; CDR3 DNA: TGCAGTGCTAGTAACCCTTCATCGGGAACAGATACGCAGTATTTT
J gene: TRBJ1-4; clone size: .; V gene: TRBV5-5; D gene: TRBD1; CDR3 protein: CASSLQGAYGEKLFF; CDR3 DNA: TGTGCCAGCAGCTTGCAGGGGGCATATGGTGAAAAACTGTTTTTT
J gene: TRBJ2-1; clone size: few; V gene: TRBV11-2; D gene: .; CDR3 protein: CASSSAIVGDEQFF; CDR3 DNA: TGTGCCAGCAGCTCAGCCATAGTGGGCGATGAGCAGTTCTTC
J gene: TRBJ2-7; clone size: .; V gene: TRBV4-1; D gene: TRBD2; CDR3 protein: CASSQGLAGISSEQYF; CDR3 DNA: TGCGCCAGCAGCCAGGGACTAGCGGGTATTTCCAGCGAGCAGTACTTC
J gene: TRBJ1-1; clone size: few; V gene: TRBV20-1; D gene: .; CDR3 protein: CSASVGTTEAFF; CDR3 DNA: TGCAGTGCTAGTGTGGGAACCACTGAAGCTTTCTTT
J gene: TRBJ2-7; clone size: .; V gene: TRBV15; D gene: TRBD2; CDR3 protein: CATSVDSGSSYEQYF; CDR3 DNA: TGTGCCACCAGCGTTGATAGCGGGAGCTCCTACGAGCAGTACTTC
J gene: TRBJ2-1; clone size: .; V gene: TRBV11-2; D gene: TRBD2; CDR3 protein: CASSPRRITSGRQNYNEQFF; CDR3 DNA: TGTGCCAGCAGCCCAAGGCGCATTACTAGCGGGAGGCAAAATTACAATGAGCAGTTCTTC
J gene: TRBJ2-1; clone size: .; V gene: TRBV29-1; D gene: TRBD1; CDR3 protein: CSVNRGESSYNEQFF; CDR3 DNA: TGCAGCGTCAACAGGGGGGAGAGCTCCTACAATGAGCAGTTCTTC
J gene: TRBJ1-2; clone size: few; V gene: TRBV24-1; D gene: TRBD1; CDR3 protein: CATQGQGIDYTF; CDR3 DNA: TGTGCCACCCAAGGACAGGGTATTGACTACACCTTC
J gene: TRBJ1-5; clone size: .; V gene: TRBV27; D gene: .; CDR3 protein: CAPSTKVRNDQPQHF; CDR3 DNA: TGTGCCCCCTCCACGAAGGTCAGAAACGATCAGCCCCAGCATTTT
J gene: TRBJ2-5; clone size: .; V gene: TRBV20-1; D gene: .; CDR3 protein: CSAPAAQGSGAQYF; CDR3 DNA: TGCAGTGCTCCGGCGGCCCAGGGGTCGGGGGCCCAGTACTTC
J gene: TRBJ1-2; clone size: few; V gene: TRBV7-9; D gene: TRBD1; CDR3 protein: CASSIGTGGAEYGYTF; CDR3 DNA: TGTGCCAGCAGCATAGGGACAGGGGGCGCTGAATATGGTTACACCTTC
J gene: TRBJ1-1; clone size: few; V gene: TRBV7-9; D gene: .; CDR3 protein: CASGKGGNTEAFF; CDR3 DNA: TGTGCCAGCGGAAAAGGGGGGAACACTGAAGCTTTCTTT
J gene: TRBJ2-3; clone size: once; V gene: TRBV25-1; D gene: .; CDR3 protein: CASSGEDGTSTDTQYF; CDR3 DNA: TGTGCCAGCAGTGGCGAGGACGGAACTAGCACAGATACGCAGTATTTT
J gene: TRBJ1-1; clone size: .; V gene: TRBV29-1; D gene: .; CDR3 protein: CSARRSIGTEAFF; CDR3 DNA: TGCAGCGCTCGGAGATCTATCGGCACTGAAGCTTTCTTT
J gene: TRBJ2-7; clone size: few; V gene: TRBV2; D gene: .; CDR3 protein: CASSEGGGTSYEQYF; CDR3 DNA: TGTGCCAGCAGTGAAGGGGGTGGGACCTCCTACGAGCAGTACTTC
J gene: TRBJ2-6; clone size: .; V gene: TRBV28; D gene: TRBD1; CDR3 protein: CASSDPRGTGANVLTF; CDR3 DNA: TGTGCCAGCTCCGACCCCAGGGGGACCGGGGCCAACGTCCTGACTTTC
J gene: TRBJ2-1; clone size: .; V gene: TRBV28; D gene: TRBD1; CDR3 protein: CASRPQGTGGVTNTYNEQFF; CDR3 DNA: TGTGCCAGCAGACCCCAGGGGACAGGGGGCGTCACAAACACCTACAATGAGCAGTTCTTC
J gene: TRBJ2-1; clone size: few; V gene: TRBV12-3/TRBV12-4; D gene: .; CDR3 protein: CASTPTGYNEQFF; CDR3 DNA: TGTGCCAGCACCCCTACCGGGTACAATGAGCAGTTCTTC
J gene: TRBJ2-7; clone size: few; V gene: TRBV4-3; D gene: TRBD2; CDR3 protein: CASSLTRGGYEQYF; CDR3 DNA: TGCGCCAGCAGCTTGACCCGCGGGGGCTACGAGCAGTACTTC
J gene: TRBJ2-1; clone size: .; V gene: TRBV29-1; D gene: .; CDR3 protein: CSVEQDLNPHEQFF; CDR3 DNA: TGCAGCGTTGAGCAGGACCTTAATCCCCATGAGCAGTTCTTC
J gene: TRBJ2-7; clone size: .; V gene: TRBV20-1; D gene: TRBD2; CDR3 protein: CSAWRRENEQYF; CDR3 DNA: TGCAGTGCTTGGCGGCGGGAGAACGAGCAGTACTTC
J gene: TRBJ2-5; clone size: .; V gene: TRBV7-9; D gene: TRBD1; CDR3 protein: CASSWTGREETQYF; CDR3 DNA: TGTGCCAGCAGCTGGACAGGGCGAGAAGAGACCCAGTACTTC
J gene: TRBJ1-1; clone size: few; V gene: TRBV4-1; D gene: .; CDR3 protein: CASSRSDSLNTEAFF; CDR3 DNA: TGCGCCAGCAGCCGTTCGGACAGCTTAAACACTGAAGCTTTCTTT
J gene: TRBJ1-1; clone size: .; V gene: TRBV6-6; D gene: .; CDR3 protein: CASKYYRDTEAFF; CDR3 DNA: TGTGCCAGCAAGTACTACAGGGACACTGAAGCTTTCTTT
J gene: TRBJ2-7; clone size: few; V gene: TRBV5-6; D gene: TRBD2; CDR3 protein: CASSGLAGGRYEQYF; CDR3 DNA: TGTGCCAGCAGTGGACTAGCGGGGGGACGCTACGAGCAGTACTTC
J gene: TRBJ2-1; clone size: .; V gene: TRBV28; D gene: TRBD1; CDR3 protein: CASRSPGQGLYNEQFF; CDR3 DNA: TGTGCCAGCAGGAGTCCGGGACAGGGTCTCTACAATGAGCAGTTCTTC
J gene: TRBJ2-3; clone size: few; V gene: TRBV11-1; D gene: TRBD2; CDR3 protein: CASHKRGEIDTQYF; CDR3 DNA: TGTGCCAGCCACAAGCGGGGAGAAATAGATACGCAGTATTTT
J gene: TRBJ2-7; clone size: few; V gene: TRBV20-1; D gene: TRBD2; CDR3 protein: CSARSASGSYEQYF; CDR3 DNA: TGCAGTGCTAGATCGGCTAGCGGGAGCTACGAGCAGTACTTC
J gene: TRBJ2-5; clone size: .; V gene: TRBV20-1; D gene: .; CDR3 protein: CSAREPLRQETQYF; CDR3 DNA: TGCAGTGCTAGAGAGCCCCTAAGGCAAGAGACCCAGTACTTC
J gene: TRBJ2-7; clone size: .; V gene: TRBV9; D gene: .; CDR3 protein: CASSVVPTEVYEQYF; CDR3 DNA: TGTGCCAGCAGCGTAGTCCCCACAGAGGTCTACGAGCAGTACTTC
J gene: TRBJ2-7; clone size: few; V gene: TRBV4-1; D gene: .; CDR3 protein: CASSQVGGYEQYF; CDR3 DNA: TGCGCCAGCAGCCAAGTAGGTGGTTACGAGCAGTACTTC
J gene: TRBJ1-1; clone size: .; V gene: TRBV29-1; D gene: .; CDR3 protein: CSVEARGLNTEAFF; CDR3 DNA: TGCAGCGTTGAAGCGCGCGGATTGAACACTGAAGCTTTCTTT
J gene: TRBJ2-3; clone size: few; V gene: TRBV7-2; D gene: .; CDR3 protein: CASSLAPGDTQYF; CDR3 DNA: TGTGCCAGCAGCTTAGCTCCAGGCGATACGCAGTATTTT
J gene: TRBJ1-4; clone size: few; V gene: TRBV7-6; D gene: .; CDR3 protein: CASSLPGRGNEKLFF; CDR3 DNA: TGTGCCAGCAGCTTACCGGGACGGGGGAATGAAAAACTGTTTTTT
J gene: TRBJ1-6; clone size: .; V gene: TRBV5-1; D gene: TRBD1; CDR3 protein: CASSLQTGISPLHF; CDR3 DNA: TGCGCCAGCAGCTTGCAGACAGGGATTTCACCCCTCCACTTT
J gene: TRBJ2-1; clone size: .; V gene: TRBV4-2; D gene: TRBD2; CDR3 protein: CASSQSLPGTSGYNEQFF; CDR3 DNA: TGTGCCAGCAGCCAGTCACTTCCCGGGACTAGCGGTTACAATGAGCAGTTCTTC
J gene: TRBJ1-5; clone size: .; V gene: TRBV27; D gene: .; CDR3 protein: CASSLWAPRDSNQPQHF; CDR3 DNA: TGTGCCAGCAGTTTATGGGCCCCCCGGGATAGCAATCAGCCCCAGCATTTT
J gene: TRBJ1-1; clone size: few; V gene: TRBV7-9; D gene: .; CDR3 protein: CASSLLPGNTEAFF; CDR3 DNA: TGTGCCAGCAGCTTATTGCCAGGGAACACTGAAGCTTTCTTT
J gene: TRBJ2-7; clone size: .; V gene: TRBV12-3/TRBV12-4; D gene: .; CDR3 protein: CASGQDTYEQYF; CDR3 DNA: TGTGCCAGCGGCCAAGACACCTACGAGCAGTACTTC
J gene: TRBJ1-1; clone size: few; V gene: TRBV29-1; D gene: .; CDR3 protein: CSVVNNEGEAFF; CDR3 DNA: TGCAGCGTGGTGAATAATGAGGGTGAAGCTTTCTTT
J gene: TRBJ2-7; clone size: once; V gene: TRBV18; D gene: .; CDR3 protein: CASSAPGPRGYEQYF; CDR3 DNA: TGTGCCAGCTCTGCACCGGGACCCCGGGGCTACGAGCAGTACTTC
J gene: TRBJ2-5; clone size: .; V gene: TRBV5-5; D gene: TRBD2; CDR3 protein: CASSSALAGGQETQYF; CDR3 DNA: TGTGCCAGCAGCTCCGCCCTAGCGGGGGGGCAGGAGACCCAGTACTTC
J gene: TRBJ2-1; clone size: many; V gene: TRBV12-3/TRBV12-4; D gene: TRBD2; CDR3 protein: CASSFGLAGVNEQFF; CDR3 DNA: TGTGCCAGCAGTTTCGGACTAGCGGGAGTAAATGAGCAGTTCTTC
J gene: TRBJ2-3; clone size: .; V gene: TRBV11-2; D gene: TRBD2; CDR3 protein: CASSLASGGVADTQYF; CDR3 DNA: TGTGCCAGCAGCTTAGCGTCGGGAGGGGTGGCAGATACGCAGTATTTT
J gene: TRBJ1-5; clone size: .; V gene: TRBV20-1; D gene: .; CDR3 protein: CSATESNQPQHF; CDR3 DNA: TGCAGTGCTACTGAATCCAATCAGCCCCAGCATTTT